What follows describes a single TCR beta chain. This entry is derived from a study of blood T cell repertoires in COVID-19. Study background: Sites across the United States, Italy and Spain contributed samples from acute and convalescent COVID-19. In each case, the material was cDNA or gDNA derived from T cells, B-cell-depleted T cells, or PBMCs.

Generated by immunoSEQ multiplex PCR, the TCRdb table keeps only in-frame clones and is missing some. The table lists about 200,000 clones, more than 85% of them singletons, with about 1.9% in the top ten. Losses at the gene ends were 5 bases for V and 8 bases for J; bases not matched to a gene: 11. Germline CDR1 and CDR2: MNHEY and SMNVEV (reference sequence). The CDR3 is made up of 16 amino acids. Sequenced input: peripheral blood. The V gene is TRBV27, the J gene TRBJ2-1, with 11 bases identical to TRBD1. This TCR came from a man in his forties with active or convalescent COVID-19. CDR3 nucleotides: TGTGCCAGCAGTCCCAGCCCGGGACAGGGGGTTCATGAGCAGTTCTTC. Translated, it gives CASSPSPGQGVHEQFF.